These T cell receptor beta chains were read from a single sample in a study of beta chain features in type 1 diabetes. TCRdb's copy holds only in-frame clones and misses some; the assay was immunoSEQ multiplex PCR. The sample has more than 150,000 clones; roughly 9.1% are singletons. Input material: central memory CD4+ T cells from blood. The source is a young woman in good health. Each CDR3 is given with its conserved first and last residue. The D gene is left open where the match is weak. Rows give clone size only sometimes, using once, few, many, or a class for an expanded clone.

>few|TRBD2|TRBJ2-7|TRBV4-2
TGTGCCAGCACCCCTGGGACTAGCGGGGGGTCCTACGAGCAGTACTTC
CASTPGTSGGSYEQYF
>few|-|TRBJ1-1|TRBV18
TGTGCCAGTGGGATCGGGGAGAACACTGAAGCTTTCTTT
CASGIGENTEAFF
>-|TRBD1|TRBJ2-7|TRBV6-5
TGTGCCAGCAGAGACCACAGGGGGCGATCCCACGAGCAGTACTTC
CASRDHRGRSHEQYF
>-|TRBD1|TRBJ1-1|TRBV5-1
TGCGCCAGCAGCGACTCGGCAGGGGGGACCACTGAAGCTTTCTTT
CASSDSAGGTTEAFF
>-|TRBD1|TRBJ2-2|TRBV5-1
TGCGCCAGCAGCTGGGGACAGGGGGCGACCGGGGAGCTGTTTTTT
CASSWGQGATGELFF
>few|TRBD2|TRBJ2-7|TRBV29-1
TGCAGCGTTGGACTAGCGGGAGTGTACGAGCAGTACTTC
CSVGLAGVYEQYF
>-|TRBD1|TRBJ1-6|TRBV7-2
TGTGCCAGCAGCTTAGATGGGACAGGGAATTCACCCCTCCACTTT
CASSLDGTGNSPLHF
>-|TRBD2|TRBJ2-1|TRBV11-2
TGTGCCAGCAGCGGTAGTCGATGGGCGGGAGATAATGAGCAGTTCTTC
CASSGSRWAGDNEQFF
>few|-|TRBJ1-1|TRBV11-2
TGTGCCAGCAGCTCCTGGGCAGTCGGCACTGAAGCTTTCTTT
CASSSWAVGTEAFF
>-|-|TRBJ1-1|TRBV29-1
TGCAGCGTTGCGTCCCAGGGAGGGAACACTGAAGCTTTCTTT
CSVASQGGNTEAFF
>few|TRBD1|TRBJ1-4|TRBV7-9
TGTGCCAGCAGCTTAAATCAGGGGGCTAATGAAAAACTGTTTTTT
CASSLNQGANEKLFF
>few|TRBD1|TRBJ2-7|TRBV29-1
TGCAGCGTTCTCGACAGGGGGGCCTCCTACGAGCAGTACTTC
CSVLDRGASYEQYF
>few|-|TRBJ1-1|TRBV20-1
TGCAGTGCTAGAGTTGGAGCCTTCTTT
CSARVGAFF
>few|-|TRBJ2-1|TRBV10-3
TGTGCCATCAGTAAACCGGGTCCCTCGCCCAATGAGCAGTTCTTC
CAISKPGPSPNEQFF
>-|TRBD1|TRBJ1-5|TRBV30
TGTGCCTGGAGTCCTTGGAGGGGGGACAGGTACAATCAGCCCCAGCATTTT
CAWSPWRGDRYNQPQHF
>-|TRBD1|TRBJ1-3|TRBV7-9
TGTGCCAGCAGCACTACAGGGGGCGGTGGAAACACCATATATTTT
CASSTTGGGGNTIYF
>few|TRBD2|TRBJ2-7|TRBV11-2
TGTGCCAGCAGCCCAACTAGCGGGATGGGGTACGAGCAGTACTTC
CASSPTSGMGYEQYF
>few|TRBD2|TRBJ2-3|TRBV2
TGTGCCAGCAGTCTAGCGGGCCTAGATACGCAGTATTTT
CASSLAGLDTQYF
>few|-|TRBJ2-6|TRBV15
TGTGCCACCAGCAGAGATTGGTACTCCGGGGCCAACGTCCTGACTTTC
CATSRDWYSGANVLTF
>few|TRBD2|TRBJ2-7|TRBV30
TGTGCCTGGGCACTAGCGGGAGCCTACGAGCAGTACTTC
CAWALAGAYEQYF
>few|-|TRBJ2-3|TRBV7-3
TGTGCCAGCAGCCCCGGGACACTAAGCACAGATACGCAGTATTTT
CASSPGTLSTDTQYF
>few|TRBD2|TRBJ2-5|TRBV7-9
TGTGCCAGCAGCTTAGCGGGAGGGGCCGAGACCCAGTACTTC
CASSLAGGAETQYF
>-|-|TRBJ1-4|TRBV7-9
TGTGCCAGCAGCTTAGCGGCAGCGAAGGTCGAAAAACTGTTTTTT
CASSLAAAKVEKLFF